These T cell receptor beta chains were read from a single sample in a study of cytomegalovirus exposure and HLA in healthy donors. Profiling relied on immunoSEQ multiplex PCR, and the TCRdb table lists in-frame clones only, not all of them. The listing records 130,000 or so clones. Specimen: PBMCs. Receptors originate from a man between 18 and 35 years old in good health and CMV-seronegative. Each CDR3 is given with its conserved first and last residue. D genes are given only for firm matches.

j_gene,d_gene,v_gene,CDR3nt,CDR3aa
TRBJ2-3,TRBD2,TRBV29-1,TGCAGCGTCGACCGGGGGGATAGGGGCACAGATACGCAGTATTTT,CSVDRGDRGTDTQYF
TRBJ1-1,.,TRBV19,TGTGCCAGTAGTTTTACAGGGCTGAACACTGAAGCTTTCTTT,CASSFTGLNTEAFF
TRBJ2-7,TRBD2,TRBV28,TGTGCCAGCAGTTTACTAGCGGGGATCTACGAGCAGTACTTC,CASSLLAGIYEQYF
TRBJ2-7,.,TRBV10-2,TGCGCCAGCAGAGTAGCGAGGACCTACGAGCAGTACTTC,CASRVARTYEQYF
TRBJ2-7,.,TRBV7-3,TGTGCCAGCAGCGTAGGAGGGACGGCAAGCGGCGAGCAGTACTTC,CASSVGGTASGEQYF
TRBJ1-4,.,TRBV11-2,TGTGCCAGCAGCTTCGGTTTTAATGAAAAACTGTTTTTT,CASSFGFNEKLFF
TRBJ2-1,TRBD1,TRBV5-6,TGTGCCAGCAGCCTGGACAGGGTACACAATGAGCAGTTCTTC,CASSLDRVHNEQFF
TRBJ2-7,.,TRBV19,TGTGCCAGTAGTATTATAGGGGAAGGAGTAGGCCTGCAGTACTTC,CASSIIGEGVGLQYF
TRBJ2-3,TRBD2,TRBV7-9,TGTGCCAGCAGCTTAGCGAATTGGCTAGCGGGGGGCACAGATACGCAGTATTTT,CASSLANWLAGGTDTQYF
TRBJ2-7,.,TRBV7-2,TGTGCCAGCAGCTTACAGGGGGGCCCCTACGAGCAGTACTTC,CASSLQGGPYEQYF
TRBJ1-1,.,TRBV6-6,TGTGCCAGCAGTTTACAGACAGGGAACACTGAAGCTTTCTTT,CASSLQTGNTEAFF
TRBJ2-1,TRBD2,TRBV11-1,TGTGCCAGCAGCTTAGGACTAGCGGGGTCTGATGAGCAGTTCTTC,CASSLGLAGSDEQFF
TRBJ2-1,.,TRBV10-3,TGTGCCATCAGTGATTGGAGCTCCTACAATGAGCAGTTCTTC,CAISDWSSYNEQFF
TRBJ1-2,TRBD1,TRBV6-6,TGTGCCAGCGGGGACAGCGATAACTATGGCTACACCTTC,CASGDSDNYGYTF
TRBJ2-4,TRBD1,TRBV28,TGTGCCAGCAGAACAGGGGTTGAGACCAAAAACATTCAGTACTTC,CASRTGVETKNIQYF
TRBJ1-4,.,TRBV6-5,TGTGCCAGCAGTTACTCTTACGACATGGTTAATGAAAAACTGTTTTTT,CASSYSYDMVNEKLFF
TRBJ1-4,TRBD1,TRBV9,TGTGCCAGCAGCCCAGACAGGGCAACTAATGAAAAACTGTTTTTT,CASSPDRATNEKLFF
TRBJ2-3,.,TRBV5-5,TGTGCCAGCAGCTTCCTTAACCCTAACACAGATACGCAGTATTTT,CASSFLNPNTDTQYF
TRBJ2-5,TRBD2,TRBV6-6,TGTGCCAGCAGTTACCCTAGCGGCCAAGAGACCCAGTACTTC,CASSYPSGQETQYF
TRBJ2-3,TRBD1,TRBV7-9,TGTGCCAGCAGCTTGGACAGGGGATTAATGGATACGCAGTATTTT,CASSLDRGLMDTQYF
TRBJ2-2,TRBD2,TRBV5-1,TGCGCCAGCGGACTAGCGGGGGGGCCCCCTCGGGAGCTGTTTTTT,CASGLAGGPPRELFF
TRBJ1-1,.,TRBV11-2,TGTGCCACCAAGTTCCCGGGGGAGGCTGAAGCTTTCTTT,CATKFPGEAEAFF
TRBJ2-1,TRBD2,TRBV7-2,TGTGCCAGCAGCTTAGTGGAACTAGCGGGATATCAAGAGCAGTTCTTC,CASSLVELAGYQEQFF
TRBJ2-2,.,TRBV7-8,TGTGCCAGCAGCTCGTCCGGGGAGCTGTTTTTT,CASSSSGELFF
TRBJ2-5,.,TRBV5-4,TGTGCCAGCAGCTTGCCAGGGGACACTCCAGAGACCCAGTACTTC,CASSLPGDTPETQYF
TRBJ1-5,.,TRBV25-1,TGTGCCAGCAGTGAAGAGGGGGGGTATAGCAATCAGCCCCAGCATTTT,CASSEEGGYSNQPQHF
TRBJ2-3,.,TRBV18,TGTGCCAGCTCACCTGCGACAGCGGGCCAGTGGGATACGCAGTATTTT,CASSPATAGQWDTQYF
TRBJ2-7,.,TRBV6-5,TGTGCCAGCAGTTACGCCGGGGGGCGTGGGGCCTACGAGCAGTACTTC,CASSYAGGRGAYEQYF
TRBJ1-2,.,TRBV18,TGTGCCAGCTCACCGCCGGGGGCTAACTATGGCTACACCTTC,CASSPPGANYGYTF
TRBJ1-3,TRBD1,TRBV6-1,TGTGCCAGCAGTGCCCAGACAGGGACCAGAGGCACCATATATTTT,CASSAQTGTRGTIYF
TRBJ1-6,.,TRBV18,TGTGCCAGCTCACCACCGTCAGGGGTCAGTTCACCCCTCCACTTT,CASSPPSGVSSPLHF
TRBJ2-6,TRBD1,TRBV7-2,TGTGCCAGCAGACGCTCCGACAGGGCCGGGGCCAACGTCCTGACTTTC,CASRRSDRAGANVLTF
TRBJ1-1,.,TRBV30,TGTGCCTGGATTCGGTGGGGAGCGAACACTGAAGCTTTCTTT,CAWIRWGANTEAFF
TRBJ2-3,.,TRBV27,TGTGCCAGCAGTTTAGAGCCTCTCGTCGCAGATACGCAGTATTTT,CASSLEPLVADTQYF
TRBJ1-2,TRBD1,TRBV4-1,TGCGCCAGCAGCCAACCCCGACAGGGAGCTAACTATGGCTACACCTTC,CASSQPRQGANYGYTF
TRBJ2-3,.,TRBV7-3,TGTGCCAGCAGCTTAAAGGGGGTGGGCGGGTACACAGATACGCAGTATTTT,CASSLKGVGGYTDTQYF
TRBJ2-5,.,TRBV12-5,TGTGCTAGTGGTTGGACAGAGGGCGAAAGTTGGACCCAGTACTTC,CASGWTEGESWTQYF
TRBJ2-1,.,TRBV7-6,TGTGCCAGCAGCTTAGTAGAGGGGGAACTCTACCATCACAATGAGCAGTTCTTC,CASSLVEGELYHHNEQFF
TRBJ2-7,.,TRBV18,TGTGCCAGCTCACCCCCAACGGGCGAGCAGTACTTC,CASSPPTGEQYF
TRBJ2-3,.,TRBV6-1,TGTGCCAGCAGTGACTTAAGGGGTACTCGCACAGATACGCAGTATTTT,CASSDLRGTRTDTQYF
TRBJ1-1,.,TRBV19,TGTGCCAGTAGTATAGGACTGTCGACTGAAGCTTTCTTT,CASSIGLSTEAFF
TRBJ2-5,.,TRBV30,TGTGCCTGGAGTGTAGATCCACGGATTGGAGAGCAGTACTTC,CAWSVDPRIGEQYF
TRBJ1-1,.,TRBV7-2,TGTGCCAGCAGCTTTACGGGGGGCACTGAAGCTTTCTTT,CASSFTGGTEAFF
TRBJ1-5,.,TRBV6-4,TGTGCCAGCAGTGACAGTCTAAGATTTATTCAGCCCCAGCATTTT,CASSDSLRFIQPQHF
TRBJ2-7,.,TRBV7-2,TGTGCCAGCAGCTTAGCCACCTACGAGCAGTACTTC,CASSLATYEQYF
TRBJ1-1,.,TRBV28,TGTGCCAGCACCTTCTGGGGGGGAGGCATGAACACTGAAGCTTTCTTT,CASTFWGGGMNTEAFF
TRBJ2-7,.,TRBV30,TGTGCCTGGAGTGTAGGGGGAATCTACGAGCAGTACTTC,CAWSVGGIYEQYF
TRBJ2-1,TRBD2,TRBV29-1,TGCAGCGTTGAAGGGCGGGAGGAAAACAATGAGCAGTTCTTC,CSVEGREENNEQFF
TRBJ1-6,.,TRBV5-8,TGTGCCAGCACCCGACCCCGGGGGGGAAGCTCACCCCTCCACTTT,CASTRPRGGSSPLHF
TRBJ2-2,.,TRBV28,TGTGCCAGCAGTTTATCGGACACCGGGGAGCTGTTTTTT,CASSLSDTGELFF
TRBJ2-1,TRBD1,TRBV14,TGTGCCAGCAGCCAGGACCCGGGACAGGTCTACAATGAGCAGTTCTTC,CASSQDPGQVYNEQFF
TRBJ1-2,TRBD1,TRBV7-2,TGTGCCAGCAGAAGGACAGGGGGCGAGATTAACTATGGCTACACCTTC,CASRRTGGEINYGYTF
TRBJ2-5,.,TRBV7-2,TGTGCCAGCAGCTTAGAACTAGCCCAAGAGACCCAGTACTTC,CASSLELAQETQYF
TRBJ2-1,.,TRBV20-1,TGCAGTGCGTCAGTCGCCGATGAGCAGTTCTTC,CSASVADEQFF
TRBJ2-2,TRBD1,TRBV19,TGTGCCAGTAGTATCGAGGGGGCTGCCGGGGAGCTGTTTTTT,CASSIEGAAGELFF
TRBJ2-1,TRBD2,TRBV5-6,TGTGCCAGCTCACCTCTTGGGACTAGATCCTACAATGAGCAGTTCTTC,CASSPLGTRSYNEQFF